The rows below give T cell receptor beta chains drawn from one sample of a study of CD8 T cell repertoires and HIV-1 epitope variants. Only in-frame clones appear in the TCRdb table, and some are missing; sequencing was by immunoSEQ multiplex PCR. The sample records about 5,800 clones, roughly two thirds being singletons. Their antigen targets remain unknown. Specimen: cultured CD8+ T cells derived from PBMCs. The receptors derive from a male donor with HIV. Each CDR3 is given without its conserved first and last residue.

TRBJ2-1 | TRBV27 | ASSSGEGRDNEQF
TRBJ2-7 | TRBV6-1 | ASSGHHEQY
TRBJ1-2 | TRBV2 | ASGTVNGYT
TRBJ1-5 | TRBV28 | ASILEQGGPRQPQH
TRBJ2-1 | TRBV7-2 | ASSSTGTGRYNEQF
TRBJ2-5 | TRBV28 | ASSPPTGGPETQY
TRBJ1-6 | TRBV9 | ASSVDVGGTINSPLH
TRBJ2-5 | TRBV19 | ASSEVWETQY
TRBJ2-5 | TRBV7-9 | ASSLETQY
TRBJ1-4 | TRBV4-3 | ASSQEFTALNEKLF
TRBJ2-1 | TRBV30 | AWIPRPAGPRGEQF
TRBJ1-1 | TRBV13 | ASSSAGTGVISTEAF
TRBJ1-2 | TRBV19 | ASSIDHRAGYT
TRBJ2-7 | TRBV9 | ASSVAAVARYEQY
TRBJ2-7 | TRBV6-6 | ASSYSGSSYEQY
TRBJ2-7 | TRBV5-1 | ASSPTPGTDSYEQY
TRBJ2-3 | TRBV28 | ASSLVLAGGADTQY
TRBJ1-1 | TRBV6-5 | ASSYGAGYTEAF